This TCR beta chain was sequenced for a study of cytomegalovirus exposure and HLA in healthy donors. This clone was picked up one time. As yet, its antigen is unknown. The germline gives CDR1 SEHNR, CDR2 FQNEAQ (reference sequence). This CDR3 spans 12 amino acids. Trimming cost V 8 bases and J 4 bases, with 9 bases left between them. Findings and limits, study-wide: The authors later linked a missense DCLRE1C variant to TCR beta V- and J-gene trimming. Of the V segments, some could not be distinguished, including TRBV6-2 and TRBV6-3, and were excluded.

Primers for the PCR totalled 60 Vbeta and 13 Jbeta. Clones were sequenced by immunoSEQ multiplex PCR, and TCRdb holds only the in-frame ones, with some missing. The sample has 80,000 to 100,000 clones; around 77% are singletons. The sequence derives from a man aged 35 to 55 in good health and CMV-seronegative. The sequenced sample was PBMCs. The V and J genes are TRBV7-9 and TRBJ1-3; D ambiguous. The CDR3 coding sequence is TGTGCCAGCTCCATCGCGGGAAACACCATATATTTT. It specifies CASSIAGNTIYF.